This is a list of T cell receptor beta chains from one sample in a study of blood T cell repertoires in COVID-19. Assay used: immunoSEQ multiplex PCR; TCRdb lists only in-frame clones, some missing. The data contain fewer than 110,000 clones, 80% to 85% of them seen just once; the ten biggest clones take up 4% to 5.5%. The sample comprised peripheral blood. These receptors all come from a man between 65 and 85 years old with acute or convalescent COVID-19. CDR3s include the opening cysteine and the closing phenylalanine or tryptophan. A D gene is named only where the DNA matches it firmly. Only part of the rows carry a size: once, few, many, or a class if the clone is expanded.

J gene,V gene,D gene,clone size,CDR3 DNA,CDR3 protein
TRBJ2-2,TRBV7-9,TRBD2,NA,TGTGCCAGCAGCTTACGGTCGGCGGGGGGCCGAACCGGGGAGCTGTTTTTT,CASSLRSAGGRTGELFF
TRBJ1-5,TRBV6-6,NA,NA,TGTGCCAGCAGTTACTCGGCTCAGGGTAGCAATCAGCCCCAGCATTTT,CASSYSAQGSNQPQHF
TRBJ1-3,TRBV6-5,NA,once,TGTGCCAGCAGCCTAACCGCCGGACAGGGAAACACCATATATTTT,CASSLTAGQGNTIYF
TRBJ2-3,TRBV3-1/TRBV3-2,NA,NA,TGTGCCAGCAGCTTCGGGGGACCCACAGATACGCAGTATTTT,CASSFGGPTDTQYF
TRBJ1-1,TRBV27,TRBD1,few,TGTGCCAGCAGGGGACTCGGACAGGGTGAAGCTGAAGCTTTCTTT,CASRGLGQGEAEAFF
TRBJ1-1,TRBV9,NA,NA,TGTGCCAGCAGCGTTGACATCATGAACACTGAAGCTTTCTTT,CASSVDIMNTEAFF
TRBJ2-3,TRBV7-3,TRBD2,NA,TGTGCCAGCAGCTTAGCGGGGGGTAGCACAGATACGCAGTATTTT,CASSLAGGSTDTQYF
TRBJ2-2,TRBV6-6,TRBD1,NA,TGTGCCAGCAGGCCACAGGGGGCGAACACCGGGGAGCTGTTTTTT,CASRPQGANTGELFF
TRBJ1-5,TRBV5-6,NA,NA,TGTGCCAGCAGCTTGGGGGGGGGCAATCAGCCCCAGCATTTT,CASSLGGGNQPQHF
TRBJ1-5,TRBV19,TRBD1,NA,TGTGCCAGTAGACTGAGACAGGGGGGTCAGCCCCAGCATTTT,CASRLRQGGQPQHF
TRBJ2-7,TRBV10-3,NA,NA,TGTGCCATCAGTGCCAGCTCCTACGAGCAGTACTTC,CAISASSYEQYF
TRBJ1-6,TRBV9,TRBD1,NA,TGTGCCAGCAGCAACCCAGGGGGCTCCTATAATTCACCCCTCCACTTT,CASSNPGGSYNSPLHF
TRBJ2-3,TRBV27,NA,NA,TGTGCCAGCAGTCTAGCCCTCCGCACAGATACGCAGTATTTT,CASSLALRTDTQYF
TRBJ1-1,TRBV14,TRBD1,once,TGTGCCAGCAGCCAATGGGGACAGGTCGGCACTGAAGCTTTCTTT,CASSQWGQVGTEAFF
TRBJ1-2,TRBV19,TRBD1,NA,TGTGCCAGTTTTAACTCCGGGACAGGCTTGGATGGCTACACCTTC,CASFNSGTGLDGYTF
TRBJ2-4,TRBV5-1,NA,NA,TGCGCCAGCAGCTTGGCGGGAGTAGCCAAAAACATTCAGTACTTC,CASSLAGVAKNIQYF
TRBJ1-6,TRBV2,TRBD1,few,TGTGCCAGCAGAGCACAGGGGCCTCGCAATTCACCCCTCCACTTT,CASRAQGPRNSPLHF